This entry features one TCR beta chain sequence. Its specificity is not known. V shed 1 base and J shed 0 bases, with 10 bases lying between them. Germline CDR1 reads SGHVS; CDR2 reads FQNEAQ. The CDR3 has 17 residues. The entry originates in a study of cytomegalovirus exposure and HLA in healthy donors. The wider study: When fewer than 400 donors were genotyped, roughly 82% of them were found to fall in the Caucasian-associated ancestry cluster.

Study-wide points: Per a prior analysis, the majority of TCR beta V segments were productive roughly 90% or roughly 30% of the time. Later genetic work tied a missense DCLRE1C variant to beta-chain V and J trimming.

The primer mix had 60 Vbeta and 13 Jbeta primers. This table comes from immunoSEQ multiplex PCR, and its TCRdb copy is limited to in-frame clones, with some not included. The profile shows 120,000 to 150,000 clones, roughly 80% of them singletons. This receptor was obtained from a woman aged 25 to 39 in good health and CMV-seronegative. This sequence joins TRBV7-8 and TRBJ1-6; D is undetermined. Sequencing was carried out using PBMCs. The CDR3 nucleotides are TGTGCCAGCAGCTTAGTTTTGCCGAGCTCCTATAATTCACCCCTCCACTTT. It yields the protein CASSLVLPSSYNSPLHF. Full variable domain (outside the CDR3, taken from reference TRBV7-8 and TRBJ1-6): GAGVSQSPRYKVAKRGQDVALRCDPISGHVSLFWYQQALGQGPEFLTYFQNEAQLDKSGLPSDRFFAERPEGSVSTLKIQRTQQEDSAVYLCASSLVLPSSYNSPLHFGNGTRLTVT.